A selection of T cell receptor beta chains follows, all from one sample in a study of OX40 agonist ivuxolimab in advanced cancers. Repertoires were generated with immunoSEQ multiplex PCR, while TCRdb's copy carries only in-frame clones and drops some. The data hold 70,000 to 95,000 clones, with 85% to 95% observed a single time. This material consisted of CD4+ or CD8+ T cells sorted from blood, taken in a trial of the OX40 agonist ivuxolimab. The receptor set was obtained from an adult with an advanced solid tumor such as melanoma, head and neck, liver or kidney cancer. The CDR3 runs from the conserved cysteine through the conserved F or W. D genes are given only for firm matches. Size is omitted from some rows. Given values are once, few, many or a class for expanded clones.

V: TRBV7-2
size: NA
D: TRBD2
length: 18
J: TRBJ2-1
DNA: TGTGCCAGCAGCTTAAGGATAAGACTAGCGGGAGAGCTCAATGAGCAGTTCTTC
CDR3: CASSLRIRLAGELNEQFF

V: TRBV7-3
size: NA
D: TRBD1
length: 14
J: TRBJ2-3
DNA: TGTGCCAGCAGCCCTGAAAGGGGGCCAGATACGCAGTATTTT
CDR3: CASSPERGPDTQYF

V: TRBV28
size: NA
D: NA
length: 14
J: TRBJ2-6
DNA: TGTGCCAGCAAACAAAGCTCTGGGGCCAACGTCCTGACTTTC
CDR3: CASKQSSGANVLTF

V: TRBV4-3
size: NA
D: NA
length: 16
J: TRBJ2-3
DNA: TGCGCCAGCAGCCGGATTTACAGGGGGGGGACAGATACGCAGTATTTT
CDR3: CASSRIYRGGTDTQYF

V: TRBV5-1
size: NA
D: TRBD2
length: 16
J: TRBJ2-7
DNA: TGCGCCAGCAGCGTTGGTATCAGCGGGGGGGGCTACGAGCAGTACTTC
CDR3: CASSVGISGGGYEQYF

V: TRBV7-2
size: once
D: NA
length: 14
J: TRBJ1-2
DNA: TGTGCCAGCAGCTTAGATAGAAGAGGTAATGGCTACACCTTC
CDR3: CASSLDRRGNGYTF

V: TRBV6-6
size: NA
D: TRBD1
length: 15
J: TRBJ1-1
DNA: TGTGCCAGCAGTCTCCGGGGACAGCTGCTCACTGAAGCTTTCTTT
CDR3: CASSLRGQLLTEAFF

V: TRBV9
size: NA
D: NA
length: 13
J: TRBJ1-6
DNA: TGTGCCAGCAGCGCCGCCTTGAATTCACCCCTCCACTTT
CDR3: CASSAALNSPLHF

V: TRBV28
size: NA
D: TRBD1
length: 17
J: TRBJ1-6
DNA: TGTGCCAGCAGTTTAATTGGACAGGCCGTATATAATTCACCCCTCCACTTT
CDR3: CASSLIGQAVYNSPLHF

V: TRBV7-2
size: NA
D: NA
length: 12
J: TRBJ2-1
DNA: TGTGCCAGCAGCCCGTCGGGGCTCGAGCAGTTCTTC
CDR3: CASSPSGLEQFF

V: TRBV7-7
size: NA
D: TRBD2
length: 16
J: TRBJ2-3
DNA: TGTGCTAGCAGCTTAGGGACTAGCGGCAGCACAGATACGCAGTATTTT
CDR3: CASSLGTSGSTDTQYF

V: TRBV6-1
size: NA
D: TRBD2
length: 14
J: TRBJ2-1
DNA: TGTGCCAGCAGTGATACTAGCGGAAACAATGAGCAGTTCTTC
CDR3: CASSDTSGNNEQFF

V: TRBV7-3
size: NA
D: TRBD2
length: 15
J: TRBJ2-7
DNA: TGTGCCAGCAGCTTAACCGGACTAGCGAACTACGAGCAGTACTTC
CDR3: CASSLTGLANYEQYF

V: TRBV7-2
size: NA
D: TRBD2
length: 14
J: TRBJ2-7
DNA: TGTGCCAGCAGCGTCACCGGGACTAAATACGAGCAGTACTTC
CDR3: CASSVTGTKYEQYF

V: TRBV6-5
size: NA
D: NA
length: 13
J: TRBJ1-2
DNA: TGTGCCAGTTCAGGGTTATTTGCCTATGGCTACACCTTC
CDR3: CASSGLFAYGYTF

V: TRBV4-2
size: NA
D: NA
length: 17
J: TRBJ2-1
DNA: TGTGCCAGCAGCCAGACCCTGGGGGGCGCCGCCTACAATGAGCAGTTCTTC
CDR3: CASSQTLGGAAYNEQFF

V: TRBV2
size: NA
D: NA
length: 15
J: TRBJ2-2
DNA: TGTGCCAGCAGTGAACGGGGGATTGGGACCGGGGAGCTGTTTTTT
CDR3: CASSERGIGTGELFF

V: TRBV7-8
size: few
D: TRBD2
length: 15
J: TRBJ2-7
DNA: TGTGCCAGCAGCGCACTAGCGGTAAGCTCCTACGAGCAGTACTTC
CDR3: CASSALAVSSYEQYF

V: TRBV7-9
size: NA
D: NA
length: 13
J: TRBJ1-2
DNA: TGTGCCAGCACCGCCGGACAGCTGGATGGCTACACCTTC
CDR3: CASTAGQLDGYTF

V: TRBV5-5
size: once
D: NA
length: 14
J: TRBJ1-1
DNA: TGTGCCAGCAGCTTTAGGGGTAGGGACACTGAAGCTTTCTTT
CDR3: CASSFRGRDTEAFF

V: TRBV5-1
size: NA
D: NA
length: 15
J: TRBJ2-3
DNA: TGCGCCAGCAGCGTGAGAGCTGGAGGCACAGATACGCAGTATTTT
CDR3: CASSVRAGGTDTQYF

V: TRBV7-3
size: NA
D: TRBD2
length: 15
J: TRBJ2-1
DNA: TGTGCCAGCAGCTTCACTAGCGGGACGTACAATGAGCAGTTCTTC
CDR3: CASSFTSGTYNEQFF

V: TRBV29-1
size: NA
D: TRBD2
length: 15
J: TRBJ2-1
DNA: TGCAGCGTGGCGGGACTAGCGGGAGTAGGCAATGAGCAGTTCTTC
CDR3: CSVAGLAGVGNEQFF

V: TRBV9
size: NA
D: TRBD1
length: 17
J: TRBJ2-1
DNA: TGTGCCAGCAGCCCGCGAAGAGACAGGGGGCTGACAGGTGAGCAGTTCTTC
CDR3: CASSPRRDRGLTGEQFF

V: TRBV28
size: NA
D: NA
length: 11
J: TRBJ2-7
DNA: TGTGCCAGTGAGAGCCCCTACGAGCAGTACTTC
CDR3: CASESPYEQYF

V: TRBV7-8
size: NA
D: TRBD1
length: 16
J: TRBJ1-6
DNA: TGTGCCAGCAGCTTAGAGCATCCTGACAGGGGCTCACCCCTCCACTTT
CDR3: CASSLEHPDRGSPLHF

V: TRBV19
size: NA
D: TRBD2
length: 17
J: TRBJ2-1
DNA: TGTGCCAGTAGTGATATGGGACTAGCGGGAGCTCTCGATGAGCAGTTCTTC
CDR3: CASSDMGLAGALDEQFF

V: TRBV7-8
size: NA
D: TRBD2
length: 16
J: TRBJ2-5
DNA: TGTGCCAGCAGCTCGCTAAGCGGGAGCTGGAAAGAGACCCAGTACTTC
CDR3: CASSSLSGSWKETQYF

V: TRBV6-5
size: NA
D: NA
length: 13
J: TRBJ1-2
DNA: TGTGCCAGCAGCCTAACAGGTCGTAATGGCTACACCTTC
CDR3: CASSLTGRNGYTF